A single sample is the source of the 32 T cell receptor beta chains below, sequenced in a study of OX40 agonist ivuxolimab in advanced cancers. Clones were read by immunoSEQ multiplex PCR, and TCRdb kept only the in-frame ones, dropping some. The repertoire has 40,000 to 55,000 clones, 82% of them found once; the top ten carry more than 2%. The sequencing used CD4+ or CD8+ T cells sorted from blood, collected in a trial of the OX40 agonist ivuxolimab. All receptors come from an adult with an advanced solid tumor such as melanoma, head and neck, liver or kidney cancer.

V and J are TRBV12-2 and TRBJ1-5; the D call TRBD1 from the table was never checked on the DNA. TRBV12-2 represents a pseudogene. CDR3 length: 21 residues. CDR3 sequence: CASRLVPPRDRGRGGNQPQHF. CDR3 nucleotide sequence: TGTGCAAGTCGCTTAGTACCCCCCCGGGACAGGGGGAGGGGGGGCAATCAGCCCCAGCATTTT.

The chain has TRBV6-6 and TRBJ2-5; possible D gene TRBD1, 5 bases. V was cut by 8 bases and J by 3 bases, with 10 bases left in between. The CDR3 runs 12 residues. The germline gives CDR1 MNHNY, CDR2 SVGAGI (reference sequence). CDR3 amino acids: CASSGLEETQYF. The DNA of the CDR3 is TGTGCCAGCTCAGGGCTTGAAGAGACCCAGTACTTC.

The CDR3 coding sequence is TGTGCCAGCAACGGACTAGCGGGGAGCTACGAGCAGTACTTC. Translating gives CASNGLAGSYEQYF. V is TRBV6-5 and J is TRBJ2-7; TRBD2 aligns across 12 bases. Germline V CDR1 and CDR2: MNHEY, SVGAGI. The J segment lost 3 bases and the V segment lost 7 bases, leaving 4 bases of the junction unmatched. The CDR3 covers 14 residues.

The CDR3 region has the DNA TGTGCCAGCAGCCAAGTGGGGGTGCGGAGCGGGAGGGGGTACAATGAGCAGTTCTTC. It encodes CASSQVGVRSGRGYNEQFF. The V gene is TRBV14, the J gene TRBJ2-1, with 10 positions matching TRBD2. CDR1 is SGHDN and CDR2 is FVKESK in the germline V gene. Germline trimming cut 1 base from V and 4 bases from J; bases unmatched to any gene: 13. The CDR3 loop spans 19 amino acids.

J is TRBJ2-1 and V is TRBV14; D gene unclear. CDR1 and CDR2 (germline): SGHDN, FVKESK. V was shortened by 4 bases and J by 9 bases, with 10 bases between the two germline ends. The CDR3 loop spans 12 amino acids. The CDR3 nucleotides are TGTGCCAGCAGCCGAGGTGTCGGTGAGCAGTTCTTC. The encoded protein is CASSRGVGEQFF.

This clone was detected once. This chain joins TRBV5-4 and TRBJ2-2; 11 bases line up with TRBD1. Looked up from germline, CDR1 is SGHNT and CDR2 is YYREEE (reference sequence). V lost 3 bases, J lost 7 bases, and 8 bases stayed unmatched. This CDR3 region has 16 residues. The CDR3: CASSSGTGGRGGELFF. The DNA for the CDR3 is TGTGCCAGCAGCTCCGGGACAGGGGGTAGAGGCGGGGAGCTGTTTTTT.

The chain carries TRBV7-8 and TRBJ2-5; D gene uncertain. Germline V gives CDR1 SGHVS, CDR2 FQNEAQ. Trimming cost V 1 base and J 0 bases, with 15 bases left between them. This CDR3 contains 17 residues. CDR3 nucleotides: TGTGCCAGCAGCTTAGTGCGAGGTATAGCAAACCAAGAGACCCAGTACTTC. The encoded protein is CASSLVRGIANQETQYF.

The rearrangement links TRBV18 to TRBJ2-7; the match to TRBD2 covers 8 bases. Germline CDR1 KGHSH, CDR2 LQKENI. The CDR3 spans 15 residues. The V segment lost 3 bases and the J segment 0 bases; nucleotides outside the gene matches: 4. CDR3 residues: CASSPGGGYSYEQYF. The DNA for the CDR3 is TGTGCCAGCTCACCGGGCGGGGGGTACTCCTACGAGCAGTACTTC.

A few counts support this clone. The gene calls are TRBV7-8 and TRBJ2-7; TRBD1 might be the D (6 bases). This CDR3 has 17 residues. V was pared by 5 bases and J by 1 base, with 21 bases between. Per the germline V gene, CDR1 is SGHVS and CDR2 is FQNEAQ. The chain's CDR3 is CASSPPFWDKESYEQYF. The CDR3 nucleotides read TGTGCCAGCAGCCCCCCCTTTTGGGACAAGGAGTCCTACGAGCAGTACTTC.

In DNA form, the CDR3 reads TGTGCCAGCAGCTTAGATAGTTTCCGGACAGGCAGCTACAATGAGCAGTTCTTC. Its translation: CASSLDSFRTGSYNEQFF. The chain has TRBV11-2 and TRBJ2-1; 7 bases agree with TRBD1. J was trimmed by 3 bases and V by 0 bases; bases with no gene match: 11. This CDR3 contains 18 residues. CDR1 is SGHAT and CDR2 is FQNNGV in the germline V gene.

The genes are TRBV27 and TRBJ1-5; unclear D gene. Germline V lookup: CDR1 MNHEY, CDR2 SMNVEV (reference sequence). Trimming shortened V by 4 bases and J by 6 bases, and 19 bases separated the two germline ends. This CDR3 region has 16 residues. CDR3 bases: TGTGCCAGCAGTTCAAGGCCGGGAATTGCGTTTCAGCCCCAGCATTTT. This codes for CASSSRPGIAFQPQHF.

The V call is TRBV18, the J call TRBJ2-2, with a weak D call TRBD1 (5 bases). This CDR3 is built from 15 residues. Trimming stripped 2 bases from V and 3 bases from J, with 10 bases between. Per germline, CDR1 KGHSH and CDR2 LQKENI. The CDR3 DNA reads TGTGCCAGCTCACCAGAAGACAGCGACACCGGGGAGCTGTTTTTT. Its translation: CASSPEDSDTGELFF.

The rearrangement links TRBV10-1 to TRBJ2-7; D ambiguous. Germline values: CDR1 WNHNN, CDR2 SYGVQD (reference sequence). The CDR3 consists of 15 residues. The V gene lost 4 bases and the J gene lost 3 bases, with 16 bases spanning the gap. The CDR3 here is CASSVSVLGFYEQYF. The DNA of the CDR3 is TGCGCCAGCAGTGTTTCAGTTTTGGGATTCTACGAGCAGTACTTC.

This clone showed up just once. The chain is built from TRBV19 and TRBJ2-3; TRBD2 aligns across 9 bases. Germline V CDR1 and CDR2: LNHDA, SQIVND (reference sequence). The V and J ends lost 5 bases and 2 bases, in that order; junction bases with no gene match: 2. The CDR3 length is 14 residues. This chain's CDR3 is CASSLAGTTDTQYF. The CDR3, as DNA: TGTGCCAGTAGTCTAGCGGGGACCACAGATACGCAGTATTTT.

The V and J genes are TRBV19 and TRBJ1-1; D not certain. CDR1 is LNHDA, CDR2 SQIVND, per germline (reference sequence). V lost 3 bases and J lost 4, with 6 bases in between. The CDR3 is 12 amino acids. CDR3 residues: CASSIGLTEAFF. The DNA for the CDR3 is TGTGCCAGTAGTATTGGGCTCACTGAAGCTTTCTTT.

The chain couples TRBV6-6 to TRBJ1-2; D is ambiguous. The CDR3 is 13 amino acids. V was clipped by 4 bases and J by 8 bases, with 14 bases between them. CDR1 is MNHNY, CDR2 SVGAGI, per germline (reference sequence). CDR3 nucleotides: TGTGCCAGCAGTTCCGTCCTGGAGTGGGGCTACACCTTC. It specifies CASSSVLEWGYTF.

V usage is TRBV6-1 and J usage is TRBJ2-5, with D unresolved. V lost 3 bases and J 5 bases, leaving 7 bases between the germline ends. Per the germline V gene, CDR1 is MNHNS and CDR2 is SASEGT. The CDR3 covers 12 residues. Here the CDR3 reads CASSDFPETQYF. The CDR3 DNA follows: TGTGCCAGCAGTGACTTTCCTGAGACCCAGTACTTC.

The CDR3 sequence: CASSLTGNQPQHF. CDR3 coding DNA: TGTGCCAGCAGTCTTACAGGGAATCAGCCCCAGCATTTT. This rearrangement joins TRBV2 to TRBJ1-5, with D perhaps matching TRBD1 (6 bases). The CDR3 is 13 amino acids. Trimming left V 5 bases short and J 4 bases short, with 9 bases between. In germline, CDR1 is SNHLY, CDR2 FYNNEI.

This chain links TRBV30 with TRBJ2-7; the match to TRBD2 covers 10 bases. The CDR3 totals 15 residues. With 0 bases clipped from V and 5 bases from J, the junction kept 7 bases outside the gene matches. The germline CDR1 and CDR2 sequences are GTSNPN and SVGIG (reference sequence). The CDR3 region has the DNA TGTGCCTGGAGTGTACGGAGACTAGCGGGCAACGAGCAGTACTTC. Its protein is CAWSVRRLAGNEQYF.

The J gene is TRBJ2-7, the V gene TRBV28; D is unresolved. Germline CDR1 and CDR2: MDHEN and SYDVKM. The CDR3 is 13 residues long. V lost 6 bases and J 2 bases, leaving 11 bases between the germline ends. The CDR3 region is CASRTSGPYEQYF. The CDR3 coding sequence is TGTGCCAGCAGGACCTCCGGGCCCTACGAGCAGTACTTC.

The chain employs TRBV19 and TRBJ1-5; 9 bases line up with TRBD1. The CDR3 is made up of 20 amino acids. The junction had 12 bases not matched to a gene; V was cut back by 0 bases and J by 0 bases. Germline V lookup: CDR1 LNHDA, CDR2 SQIVND (reference sequence). DNA for the CDR3: TGTGCCAGTAGTATAGAGCTCCGGGACAGGGCTCTTTATAGCAATCAGCCCCAGCATTTT. It is translated as CASSIELRDRALYSNQPQHF. Full variable domain (missing parts from reference TRBV19 and TRBJ1-5): DGGITQSPKYLFRKEGQNVTLSCEQNLNHDAMYWYRQDPGQGLRLIYYSQIVNDFQKGDIAEGYSVSREKKESFPLTVTSAQKNPTAFYLCASSIELRDRALYSNQPQHFGDGTRLSIL.

The chain has TRBV7-6 and TRBJ2-1; 8 bases map to TRBD1. The length of the CDR3 is 15 residues. Trimming took 1 base from V and 2 from J; bases not matched to a gene: 1. Germline V gives CDR1 SGHVS, CDR2 FNYEAQ. The CDR3 spells CASSLGTGTYNEQFF. In DNA, the CDR3 is TGTGCCAGCAGCTTAGGGACAGGGACCTACAATGAGCAGTTCTTC.

The CDR3 DNA follows: TGTGCCAGCAGTTACTTTAGTTCGAAGAGGACCGGGGAGCTGTTTTTT. Translating gives CASSYFSSKRTGELFF. The chain uses TRBV6-5 and TRBJ2-2; D is uncertain. The V and J ends lost 1 base and 5 bases respectively, with 14 bases between them. Germline CDR1 and CDR2: MNHEY and SVGAGI. This CDR3 has 16 residues.

The table lists this clone with a count of one. J is TRBJ2-7 and V is TRBV11-2, with D possibly called TRBD1 or TRBD2 (5 bases each). CDR3 length: 13 amino acids. From germline, CDR1 is SGHAT and CDR2 FQNNGV. V lost 5 bases and J lost 2, with 10 bases in between. CDR3 DNA sequence: TGTGCCAGCAGCCCGGGACCGGCCTACGAGCAGTACTTC. Amino acids: CASSPGPAYEQYF.

This clone was recorded once. This chain joins TRBV6-1 and TRBJ1-2, with 8 bases fitting TRBD1. Germline V gives CDR1 MNHNS, CDR2 SASEGT. V shed 2 bases and J 2 bases; nucleotides not matched to a gene: 7. This CDR3 spans 16 amino acids. In DNA, the CDR3 is TGTGCCAGCAGTGAAACGGGGACAGGCGGAAACTATGGCTACACCTTC. This sequence encodes CASSETGTGGNYGYTF.

This chain connects TRBV5-4 to TRBJ2-7; D tentatively fits TRBD1 or TRBD2 (5 bases each). The CDR3 is 11 amino acids. Trimming stripped 4 bases from V and 9 bases from J, with 11 bases between. CDR1 and CDR2 (germline): SGHNT, YYREEE (reference sequence). The DNA of the CDR3 is TGTGCCAGCAGCCTACGGGACGGGCAGTACTTC. This encodes CASSLRDGQYF.

The V gene is TRBV5-1, the J gene TRBJ1-2; D is unresolved. The CDR3 has 14 amino acids. The germline CDR1 and CDR2 sequences are SGHRS and YFSETQ. V lost 1 base and J 4 bases, leaving 11 bases between the germline ends. CDR3: CASSLTQIGYGYTF. CDR3 sequence (DNA): TGCGCCAGCAGCTTGACCCAGATAGGCTATGGCTACACCTTC.

The gene calls are TRBV11-3 and TRBJ2-1, with D uncertain. The CDR3 runs to 13 residues. The V gene's germline CDR1 is SGHNT and CDR2 YENEEA. Deletions cut 4 bases from V and 4 bases from J, with 8 bases between. CDR3 amino acids: CASSSDGYNEQFF. CDR3 sequence (DNA): TGTGCCAGCAGCTCGGACGGATACAATGAGCAGTTCTTC.

This chain uses TRBV2 with TRBJ2-7, with a possible D match to TRBD2 (5 bases). Germline values: CDR1 SNHLY, CDR2 FYNNEI. This CDR3 is 12 amino acids long. Trimming took off 10 bases at V and 0 bases at J, with 10 bases between the two ends. The CDR3 DNA follows: TGTGCCACAACTAGAGACTCCTACGAGCAGTACTTC. Protein sequence: CATTRDSYEQYF.

This sequence joins TRBV9 and TRBJ2-5, with TRBD2 as a possible D gene (5 bases). V was clipped by 0 bases and J by 4 bases, with 7 bases between them. In germline, CDR1 is SGDLS, CDR2 YYNGEE. CDR3 length: 13 residues. The CDR3 sequence is CASSVGGRETQYF. The CDR3 nucleotides read TGTGCCAGCAGCGTAGGTGGGAGAGAGACCCAGTACTTC.

The chain employs TRBV18 and TRBJ1-5; D possibly corresponds to TRBD1 (5 bases). This CDR3 is built from 16 residues. The V end lost 1 base, the J end lost 0 bases, and 10 bases lay between the germline ends. Germline V CDR1 and CDR2: KGHSH, LQKENI. The CDR3 is CASSPQKGLSNQPQHF. The CDR3 DNA is TGTGCCAGCTCACCACAGAAGGGGCTTAGCAATCAGCCCCAGCATTTT.

V and J are TRBV30 and TRBJ1-5, with 8 bases matching TRBD1. Germline assignment: CDR1 GTSNPN and CDR2 SVGIG (reference sequence). Trimming cost V 4 bases and J 5 bases; bases outside gene matches: 7. The CDR3 loop spans 14 amino acids. CDR3 region: CAWTQGAGDQPQHF. The CDR3 DNA sequence: TGTGCCTGGACTCAGGGGGCTGGCGATCAGCCCCAGCATTTT. Drawing the rest from reference TRBV30 and TRBJ1-5, the complete variable domain is SQTIHQWPATLVQPVGSPLSLECTVEGTSNPNLYWYRQAAGRGLQLLFYSVGIGQISSEVPQNLSASRPQDRQFILSSKKLLLSDSGFYLCAWTQGAGDQPQHFGDGTRLSIL.